This TCR beta chain is drawn from a study of blood T cells in healthy people across ages. Turning to the study itself: Template switching recovered approximately one barcoded beta molecule for every two T cells. Overall study findings and caveats: Strong correlation existed between TCR beta diversity and naive T cell percentage.

Combining a sample-barcoded 5' primer with a J-beta primer mix, a second PCR ran for roughly 7 to 11 cycles. Each TCR beta cDNA got a 12-nucleotide random molecular identifier. TCRdb called the 5' RACE reads again in MiXCR, with one record for every CDR3 protein. The table has 550,000 to 650,000 distinct CDR3 sequences, approximately 30% seen once; the top ten hold 15% to 19%. V lost 6 bases and J lost 5; bases outside the gene matches: 7. This CDR3 spans 14 amino acids. A word on this clonotype: Its antigen is not known.

Each sample had at least 6 million PBMCs isolated. This chain connects TRBV12-3 or TRBV12-4 to TRBJ1-2, with TRBD1 matching 9 bases. The sequencing input was blood. The receptor was derived from a woman of 80 years or more in good health. The CDR3 sequence is CASSKPDRGYGYTF. CDR3 bases: TGTGCCAGCAGCAAACCGGACAGGGGATATGGCTACACCTTC.